This passage covers 26 T cell receptor beta chains from one sample sequenced in a study of blood T cell repertoires in COVID-19. The repertoire was sequenced with immunoSEQ multiplex PCR; TCRdb's copy has only in-frame clones and lacks some. The sample contains about 94,000 clones, 80% of which appear only once. Sequencing input: peripheral blood. These receptors all come from a woman aged 80 or over with acute or convalescent COVID-19.

The V call is TRBV28, the J call TRBJ1-5, with TRBD1 as a possible D gene (5 bases). V lost 6 bases to trimming and J lost 4 bases, with 19 bases between them. Germline CDR1 and CDR2: MDHEN and SYDVKM. This CDR3 comprises 16 residues. The CDR3 DNA follows: TGTGCCAGCAGCCAGGGAGGGGTTGTATCGAATCAGCCCCAGCATTTT. Its protein product is CASSQGGVVSNQPQHF.

This chain uses TRBV5-1 with TRBJ2-5; 10 nucleotides match TRBD2. Germline V gives CDR1 SGHRS, CDR2 YFSETQ. The V gene end was trimmed by 3 bases and the J gene end by 5 bases; junction bases not matched to a gene: 4. The CDR3 totals 14 residues. CDR3 coding DNA: TGCGCCAGCAGCTCCCCTAGCGGGGGCGAGACCCAGTACTTC. Translation gives CASSSPSGGETQYF.

The gene calls are TRBV10-3 and TRBJ2-6; tentative D call: TRBD1 (5 bases). Germline CDR1 reads ENHRY; CDR2 reads SYGVKD. Trimming pared 6 bases from V and 3 bases from J, leaving 9 bases between. This CDR3 is built from 14 residues. The CDR3 region has the DNA TGTGCCATCAGCAGGGTGGGTGGGGCCAACGTCCTGACTTTC. Translating it yields CAISRVGGANVLTF.

J is TRBJ1-6 and V is TRBV7-8; tentatively, D is TRBD1 (6 bases). This CDR3 is 15 amino acids long. Looked up from germline, CDR1 is SGHVS and CDR2 is FQNEAQ. Trimming took off 3 bases at V and 2 bases at J, with 8 bases between the two ends. CDR3 loop: CASSFRQAYNSPLHF. Here the CDR3 DNA reads TGTGCCAGCAGCTTCCGACAGGCCTATAATTCACCCCTCCACTTT.

This clone turned up a few times. The genes are TRBV20-1 and TRBJ1-1, with 9 positions matching TRBD1. CDR3 length: 15 amino acids. Germline V gene sequence: CDR1 DFQATT, CDR2 SNEGSKA (reference sequence). The V and J ends lost 3 bases and 3 bases, in that order; junction bases with no gene match: 8. CDR3 DNA: TGCAGTGCTAGTAGGACAGGGGCGCCAGACACTGAAGCTTTCTTT. Translation gives CSASRTGAPDTEAFF.

The CDR3 region is CSASRVVYSNQPQHF. CDR3 DNA sequence: TGCAGTGCTAGTCGAGTCGTTTATAGCAATCAGCCCCAGCATTTT. The chain joins TRBV20-1 to TRBJ1-5; D not resolved. The germline V gene encodes CDR1 DFQATT and CDR2 SNEGSKA (reference sequence). The CDR3 extends over 15 amino acids. V lost 3 bases, J lost 0 bases, and 12 bases lay in between.

This sequence joins TRBV5-1 and TRBJ2-3; weak D call: TRBD1 (5 bases). Trimming left V 2 bases short and J 2 bases short, with 18 bases between. Germline values: CDR1 SGHRS, CDR2 YFSETQ. CDR3 length: 17 amino acids. The CDR3 DNA reads TGCGCCAGCAGCTTCAGTTACCCAAACAGGAACACAGATACGCAGTATTTT. Its translation is CASSFSYPNRNTDTQYF.

The rearrangement links TRBV2 to TRBJ2-2; perhaps TRBD2 as D (5 bases). Germline loops: CDR1 SNHLY, CDR2 FYNNEI. Trimming pared 3 bases from V and 2 bases from J, leaving 13 bases between. The length of the CDR3 is 16 residues. CDR3 residues: CASSDRVARNTGELFF. The CDR3 DNA follows: TGTGCCAGCAGTGATCGGGTAGCGCGAAACACCGGGGAGCTGTTTTTT.

CDR3 protein: CASSLGGTGGPNTEAFF. In DNA form, the CDR3 reads TGTGCCAGCAGCTTGGGGGGGACTGGTGGGCCGAACACTGAAGCTTTCTTT. This chain connects TRBV5-6 to TRBJ1-1; a possible D gene is TRBD1 (5 bases). V was cut by 0 bases and J by 1 base, with 16 bases left in between. CDR3 size: 17 residues. Germline assignment: CDR1 SGHDT and CDR2 YYEEEE.

V is TRBV2 and J is TRBJ1-2; TRBD1 matches at 8 bases. The V segment lost 6 bases and the J segment 2 bases; nucleotides outside the gene matches: 5. This CDR3 contains 14 residues. Germline loops: CDR1 SNHLY, CDR2 FYNNEI. CDR3 sequence reads: CASRFRDRNYGYTF. The CDR3 nucleotides read TGTGCCAGCAGATTCCGGGACAGGAACTATGGCTACACCTTC.

CDR3 sequence reads: CASKDRPTGELFF. CDR3 bases: TGCGCCAGCAAGGACAGACCCACCGGGGAGCTGTTTTTT. The rearrangement uses TRBV10-2 and TRBJ2-2; tentative D call: TRBD1 (6 bases). Germline loops: CDR1 WSHSY, CDR2 SAAADI. The CDR3 covers 13 residues. Trimming left V 7 bases short and J 4 bases short, with 10 bases between.

The chain couples TRBV7-2 to TRBJ1-1; D is uncertain. V lost 7 bases and J lost 1, with 4 bases in between. This CDR3 region has 11 residues. Germline V lookup: CDR1 SGHTA, CDR2 FQGNSA. CDR3 bases: TGTGCCAGCACTTCGAACACTGAAGCTTTCTTT. Translating it yields CASTSNTEAFF.

CDR3 sequence (DNA): TGTGCCACCAGCATCGCCTGGGACAGGCTTTCTTACTATGGCTACACCTTC. Protein sequence: CATSIAWDRLSYYGYTF. The chain couples TRBV15 to TRBJ1-2, with 8 bases lining up with TRBD1. V was pared by 4 bases and J by 3 bases, with 13 bases of the junction left unmatched. Germline V gene lookup returns CDR1 LNHNV and CDR2 YYDKDF (reference sequence). The CDR3 loop spans 17 amino acids. The full variable domain, completed using reference TRBV15 and TRBJ1-2, is DAMVIQNPRYQVTQFGKPVTLSCSQTLNHNVMYWYQQKSSQAPKLLFHYYDKDFNNEADTPDNFQSRRPNTSFCFLDIRSPGLGDTAMYLCATSIAWDRLSYYGYTFGSGTRLTVV.

This chain uses TRBV6-2 or TRBV6-3 with TRBJ2-1; no clear D. The CDR3 contains 18 residues. The V end lost 0 bases, the J end lost 0 bases, and 15 bases lay between the germline ends. Germline V lookup: CDR1 MNHEY, CDR2 SVGEGT. The CDR3 DNA reads TGTGCCAGCAGTTACTCGAGTATAGCTCAGAGCTCCTACAATGAGCAGTTCTTC. This codes for CASSYSSIAQSSYNEQFF.

The chain recombines TRBV6-5 with TRBJ1-3, with TRBD1 matching 7 bases. Germline lookup yields CDR1 MNHEY and CDR2 SVGAGI. This CDR3 spans 12 amino acids. J lost 7 bases, V lost 5 bases, and 2 bases had no gene match. CDR3 nucleotide sequence: TGTGCCAGCAGTCCACAGGGGAACACCATATATTTT. It translates to CASSPQGNTIYF.

The genes are TRBV5-5 and TRBJ2-2; TRBD1 matches 7 bases. The CDR3 is 17 amino acids. The junction had 7 bases not matched to a gene; V was cut back by 2 bases and J by 0 bases. Per the germline V gene, CDR1 is SGHKS and CDR2 is YYEKEE (reference sequence). CDR3 nucleotides: TGTGCCAGCAGCTTTAAGGGGGCTGGGTCGAACACCGGGGAGCTGTTTTTT. As protein: CASSFKGAGSNTGELFF.

The CDR3 DNA reads as TGCGCCAGCAGCCCCGGGACAGGTGGGAACAATGAGCAGTTCTTC. It is translated as CASSPGTGGNNEQFF. The rearrangement joins TRBV5-1 to TRBJ2-1, with 8 bases fitting TRBD1. V was clipped by 4 bases and J by 5 bases; unmatched bases: 8. The CDR3 extends over 15 amino acids. Germline loops: CDR1 SGHRS, CDR2 YFSETQ.

The rearrangement joins TRBV6-2 or TRBV6-3 to TRBJ2-7, with 10 bases identical to TRBD1. The CDR3 length is 15 residues. V lost 7 bases, J lost 5 bases, and 11 bases stayed unmatched. CDR1 is MNHEY, CDR2 SVGEGT, per germline. CDR3 amino acids: CASTPLRDRGHEQYF. The CDR3 DNA follows: TGTGCCAGCACCCCTTTGCGGGACAGGGGCCACGAGCAGTACTTC.

This chain joins TRBV10-3 and TRBJ2-2; a weak D match, TRBD1 (6 bases). The CDR3 is 15 amino acids. V dropped 3 bases and J dropped 0 bases, with 8 bases sitting between them. Germline values: CDR1 ENHRY, CDR2 SYGVKD. CDR3 sequence reads: CAISEQGPNTGELFF. In DNA, the CDR3 is TGTGCCATCAGTGAACAGGGACCGAACACCGGGGAGCTGTTTTTT.

The chain's CDR3 is CSAPSLEYNEQFF. DNA for the CDR3: TGCAGCGCCCCTAGTTTAGAGTACAATGAGCAGTTCTTC. V usage is TRBV29-1 and J usage is TRBJ2-1; D is unclear. This CDR3 is 13 amino acids long. With 7 bases removed from V and 4 bases from J, the gap between germline ends came to 14 bases. Germline CDR1 reads SQVTM; CDR2 reads ANQGSEA.

The V gene is TRBV10-3, the J gene TRBJ1-5; weak D call: TRBD1 (5 bases). Trimming cost V 8 bases and J 5 bases, with 13 bases left between them. CDR1 is ENHRY, CDR2 SYGVKD, per germline. This CDR3 has 13 residues. CDR3 loop: CAIGGALDQPQHF. CDR3 sequence (DNA): TGTGCCATCGGAGGGGCATTAGATCAGCCCCAGCATTTT.

This rearrangement joins TRBV5-3 to TRBJ2-5, with D possibly being TRBD1 (5 bases). TRBV5-3 is known as an ORF, though its function is uncertain. The CDR3 has 16 amino acids. Trimming cost V 4 bases and J 0 bases, with 16 bases left between them. The CDR3: CARSPGVDKYQETQYF. The CDR3 DNA reads as TGTGCCAGAAGCCCTGGGGTGGACAAGTACCAAGAGACCCAGTACTTC.

The chain is built from TRBV5-4 and TRBJ2-3, with 9 bases that match TRBD1. The ends lost 1 base at V and 5 bases at J; junction bases unmatched: 5. CDR1 is SGHNT, CDR2 YYREEE, per germline (reference sequence). CDR3 length equals 15 residues. CDR3 in amino acids: CASSLPDRGVDTQYF. The CDR3 region has the DNA TGTGCCAGCAGCTTGCCCGACAGGGGGGTAGATACGCAGTATTTT.

This chain connects TRBV5-1 to TRBJ2-1, with D unclear. The CDR3 runs to 16 residues. Germline-derived CDR1 and CDR2 are SGHRS and YFSETQ. V lost 0 bases to trimming and J lost 0 bases, with 10 bases between them. The chain's CDR3 is CASSLAGLSSYNEQFF. CDR3 DNA: TGCGCCAGCAGCTTGGCCGGGTTAAGCTCCTACAATGAGCAGTTCTTC.

The rearrangement links TRBV20-1 to TRBJ2-2, with TRBD2 identical over 9 bases. V was pared by 3 bases and J by 3 bases, with 5 bases of the junction left unmatched. The CDR3 totals 15 residues. CDR1 is DFQATT and CDR2 is SNEGSKA in the germline V gene (reference sequence). In DNA, the CDR3 is TGCAGTGCTAGTAAACTAGCGGGTGACACCGGGGAGCTGTTTTTT. Protein product: CSASKLAGDTGELFF.

The V gene is TRBV6-4, the J gene TRBJ2-1, with D possibly TRBD1 on 5 matching bases. V gave up 4 bases and J gave up 4 bases, with 11 bases separating them. CDR1 is MRHNA and CDR2 is SNTAGT in the germline V gene. The CDR3 spans 14 residues. The CDR3 coding sequence is TGTGCCAGCAGTGTAATCAGGGTTTACAATGAGCAGTTCTTC. Protein sequence: CASSVIRVYNEQFF.